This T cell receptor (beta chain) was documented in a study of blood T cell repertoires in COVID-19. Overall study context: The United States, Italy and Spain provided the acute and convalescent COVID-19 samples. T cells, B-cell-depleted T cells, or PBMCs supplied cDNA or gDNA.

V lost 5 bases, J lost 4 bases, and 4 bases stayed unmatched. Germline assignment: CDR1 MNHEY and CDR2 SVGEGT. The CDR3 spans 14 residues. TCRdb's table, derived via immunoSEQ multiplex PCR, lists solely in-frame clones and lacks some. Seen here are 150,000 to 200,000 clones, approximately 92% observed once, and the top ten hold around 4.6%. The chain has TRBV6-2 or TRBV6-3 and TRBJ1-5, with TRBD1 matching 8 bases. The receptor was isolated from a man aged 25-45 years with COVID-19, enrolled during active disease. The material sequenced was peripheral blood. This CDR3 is CASSRTGRNQPQHF. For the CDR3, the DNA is TGTGCCAGCAGTCGGACAGGGCGGAATCAGCCCCAGCATTTT.